This entry is about one T cell receptor beta chain. Its cognate antigen is unknown. The junction and the germline gene differ at one end; a read error may be behind it. The data originate from a study of T cells in Graves' hyperthyroidism and ophthalmopathy. Notes on the study in general: Most thyroid clonotypes expanded above 0.001 were also detected in blood.

Subjects aged 18 to 65 presented with newly diagnosed hyperthyroidism of less than 2 months' duration. Template material for amplifying TCR beta CDR3 regions consisted of RNA transcripts. The HTBI primer set drove a first-round RT-PCR of the TCR CDR3. One entry per CDR3 protein results from TCRdb running MiXCR on the multiplex PCR reads. Seen here are about 840,000 distinct CDR3 sequences, 35% to 40% observed once, and the top ten hold approximately 8.7%. This clonotype was sampled from a man aged 18-30 years with Graves' hyperthyroidism. The specimen was blood.

Written as DNA, the CDR3 is TGTGCCAGCAGTTACATGAAGGAATCTTCCTACGGGCAGTACTTC. This encodes CASSYMKESSYGQYF. The chain employs TRBV12-3 or TRBV12-4 and TRBJ2-7; D not certain. This CDR3 is 15 amino acids long.